This TCR beta chain was identified during a study of cytomegalovirus exposure and HLA in healthy donors (dated 2017 in TCRdb). Notes on the research overall: According to an earlier analysis of a few hundred of the donors, about 179 million T cells yielded some 110 million unique TCR beta sequences and approximately 300 Gb of sequence data. Roughly 320 gigabases of sequencing data and around 80 million unique TCR sequences made up an early release that covered approximately 700 HLA-typed donors. The genetic ancestry cluster associated with self-reported Caucasian donors included over 80% of the roughly 390 genotyped donors. The study was designed to test whether signatures of past pathogen exposure could be identified by cataloging public T cell receptors. The study profiled the T cell repertoires of hundreds of subjects by immunosequencing and related them to cytomegalovirus serostatus. Besides the first cohort of approximately 670 subjects, a separate validation cohort made up of roughly 120 different subjects was used. High-throughput TCR immunosequencing, statistical association of individual TCRs with disease status, and machine learning were combined to predict cytomegalovirus infection status. To study patterns of TCR occurrence, a later analysis re-analyzed previously published TCR beta repertoires from under 750 donors and added high-resolution HLA genotyping. The later analysis used no new phenotypic data to find candidate immune exposures, relying instead on TCR beta sequences and their occurrence across donors. To decide whether each TCR beta V gene segment behaved as functional or pseudogenic, an earlier analysis of approximately 600 of the donors relied on high-throughput TCR beta sequencing. Donor age, sex, ethnicity and CMV serostatus were collected together with the repertoire data. Genome-wide SNP genotypes for about 65% of the roughly 670 donors were used in a later genetic analysis, which treated that subset as a discovery cohort. Every discovery cohort repertoire had been produced on one sequencing platform. Class I and class II HLA loci were covered by the typing at four-digit resolution. Typing coverage varied by locus: roughly 620-640 donors for A, B, C, DRB1 and DQB1; approximately 500 for DQA1; over 600 for DPA1; around 450 for DPB1. About five DR-DQ haplotypes were handled as single units for association and clustering, since linkage in the cohort was strong. Among under 450 genotyped donors of the cohort, an average of approximately 240,000 unique TCR beta nucleotide sequences were sequenced per donor, roughly a sixth of them non-productive. On the study overall, not on this receptor specifically: In vitro tests confirmed that a few of the cytomegalovirus-associated TCR beta chains recognize cytomegalovirus antigens. Correlated functional status among segregating V segments might reflect linkage disequilibrium, but an unknown experimental factor could not be ruled out. Most TCR sequences were observed very rarely across donors, whereas some public TCRs were present in many individuals. In a later genetic analysis, fewer N-insertions in productive TCRs were reported among donors in an Asian-associated ancestry cluster than the roughly 700-donor mean. A cluster of highly shared sequence variants was judged likely to represent a technical artifact of the sequencing pipeline. Several of the top co-occurrence clusters appeared to be linked to parvovirus B19, influenza, CMV and Epstein-Barr virus, according to a later analysis. The 87-base-pair reads could not distinguish some IMGT-functional V segments, including TRBV6-2 and TRBV6-3, so those segments were excluded. Sequencing depth was assumed to be roughly uniform across donors in the presence/absence analyses, though that assumption may not hold. In a later genetic analysis, a missense DCLRE1C variant was associated with V-gene and J-gene trimming of TCR beta chains, and the association was replicated in an independent cohort. When HLA alleles, especially DR and DQ, strongly co-occurred, TCR associations were difficult to assign to individual alleles. It was suggested by the authors that the approach could potentially be generalized to other disease states and immunological phenotypes. Because HLA typing was missing for some donors at each locus, association tests included only the typed subset. At a false discovery rate of 0.05, a later analysis linked around 17,000 TCR beta sequences to specific HLA alleles. A later analysis found that most CMV-associated TCR beta chains appeared HLA-restricted, with HLA associations seemingly driven largely by CMV exposure. In an earlier analysis of some 550 of the donors, most TCR beta V segments were observed in productive rearrangements about 90% or about 30% of the time, broadly matching IMGT annotations. The study listed 170 or so TCR beta chains as associated with cytomegalovirus. In this cohort, only TCR beta chains were sequenced, and detectable features were limited by the absence of alpha or paired-chain data. A further reported finding was that TCR beta sequences accurately predicted the HLA-A and HLA-B alleles for most subjects in the first cohort. A later analysis found that HLA-associated TCR beta chains were more clonally expanded and had lower generation probabilities than equally common non-associated chains. For the cohort, immune exposure information was limited to CMV serostatus. Because counts were too low, approximately 18 rarely observed V segments, including chromosome 9 orphons, were excluded from the earlier analysis of about 500 of the donors. The classifier was reported to diagnose cytomegalovirus status with high specificity and sensitivity in both the original and validation cohorts. In a later analysis, the rate of TCR association differed among HLA loci, with DRB1 alleles having the most associated TCRs and HLA-C alleles having the fewest.

There are 19 amino acids in the CDR3, from cysteine to phenylalanine inclusive. The only DNA kept is the CDR3, 57 bases in frame from the first base. The junction carries 20 bases between V and J, which are trimmed by 0 bases and 2 bases respectively. The germline V gene yields SGHVS for CDR1 and FNYEAQ for CDR2. The cohort consisted of hundreds of healthy bone marrow donors. All cohort members were sampled while nominally healthy, although unrecorded immune exposures were likely present. The donor tested CMV seropositive and was one of the 289 seropositive cohort members. Every donor gave a peripheral blood sample, and the peripheral blood mononuclear cells from that sample were used for TCR beta sequencing. The Qiagen DNeasy Blood Extraction Kit was used to extract genomic DNA from the blood cell samples. Receptors were amplified or captured by the immunoSEQ multiplex PCR assay. For the multiplex PCR, a mixture combining 60 forward primers for TCR Vbeta segments and 13 reverse primers for TCR Jbeta segments was used. Amplification of the CDR3 region of rearranged TCR beta genes was performed with a multiplex PCR assay on genomic DNA. The amplified TCR beta libraries were sequenced on the Illumina HiSeq System as 87-base-pair reads. As for the authors' bioinformatics: Across the 700 or so repertoires, a later analysis counted approximately 75 million unique TCR beta chains, some 11 million of which were shared by at least two donors. To remove PCR and sequencing errors, raw reads were error-corrected and collapsed into unique sequences using a nearest-neighbor algorithm that merged closely related sequences. CDR3 sequences were aligned to IMGT reference sequences to assign V, D and J gene segments. Each retained sequence needed at least a six-nucleotide match to both a V gene segment and a J gene segment. A rearrangement counted as productive if the CDR3 had no stop codons and remained in frame with V and J, and every other rearrangement counted as non-productive. Following IMGT convention, CDR3 was defined as the stretch from the second conserved V-encoded cysteine to the conserved J-encoded phenylalanine. The earlier analysis of around 640 of the donors excluded sequences that lacked an unambiguous match to a single V gene segment. In an earlier analysis of approximately 550 of the donors, V segments were called functional above 56.7% productive rearrangements and were called segregating when the between-donor standard deviation exceeded 5%. A statistical classification framework was built to diagnose cytomegalovirus status from the catalog of TCR beta chain sequences. In a later analysis, V and J genes were assigned by comparing TCR nucleotide sequences against IMGT/GENE-DB human TR gene sequences. The TCRdist pipeline was used in a later analysis to assign CDR3 sequences and most-parsimonious VDJ recombination scenarios. In a later analysis, each TCR beta chain was defined by its CDR3 amino acid sequence together with its V-gene family, and reads without a unique V-gene family were excluded. To address suspected cross-contamination and a sequencing artifact, a later analysis removed some 620 highly shared, low-generation-probability nucleotide sequences. A later analysis calculated a clonal expansion index for each public chain from normalized within-repertoire ranks of inferred template counts. A later analysis computed generation probabilities with a VDJ recombination model fitted to out-of-frame rearrangements, and checked the results against IGoR. In a later analysis, hypergeometric tests were used to score TCR-TCR, TCR-HLA and TCR-CMV co-occurrence, with a repertoire-size bias correction applied to TCR pairs. In a later analysis, false discovery rates were estimated by permuting HLA or CMV assignments 20 times. A later analysis grouped co-occurring TCRs with DBSCAN, adding TCRdist sequence similarity when clustering within HLA-allele-positive subsets. Co-occurrence clustering excluded repertoires with fewer than 30,000 or more than 120,000 public chains, plus five with anomalous nucleotide sharing. TCRdb retrieved this table from immuneACCESS and kept in-frame rearrangements only. Not all clones are present; in checked studies, unresolved V genes account for under half, and no reason is known for the remainder. V, J and clone size are taken as reported in that table, and D and trimming were inferred from the DNA itself. This sample gives 90,000 to 110,000 clones in total; roughly 13% of them show up just once. In total, the top ten clones hold approximately 15% of the sample.

This clone turned up a few times. The antigen it recognizes is unknown. Qualities for individual bases were not recorded, and no much larger clone is one base off. The chain was built from TRBV7-6 and TRBJ1-3; TRBD1 might be the D gene, on 6 matching bases. This TCR came from a man aged 35 to 55 in good health and CMV-seropositive. Sequences were obtained from PBMCs. In nucleotide form, the sequence is TGTGCCAGCAGCTTAGCCGCTATGTACAGGGTGAACCCTGGAAACACCATATATTTT. Its product reads: CASSLAAMYRVNPGNTIYF.